This TCR beta chain was identified in a study of CD8 T cells in ankylosing spondylitis. Overall study findings and caveats: Disease-linked clones had a CD8+ phenotype and relatively low frequency in peripheral blood. Disease-associated clones were reportedly significantly overrepresented in matched ankylosing spondylitis synovial fluid. What seemed typical of ankylosing spondylitis blood was a TCR beta motif built from several highly homologous variants. Reactive arthritis synovial fluid and blood were previously reported to contain some motif variants.

This clonotype has a handful of counts. Its specificity is not known. The CDR3 sequence is 13 residues long. Trimming pared 2 bases from V and 4 bases from J, leaving 8 bases between. Germline assignment: CDR1 MNHNS and CDR2 SASEGT. Libraries for TCR beta were made by quantitative 5'-RACE with molecular barcodes. TCRdb re-called the 5' RACE reads through MiXCR, storing one row per CDR3 protein. Of some 800,000 distinct CDR3 sequences listed, about an eighth are singletons. The sequence came from a male donor with ankylosing spondylitis. This rearrangement joins TRBV6-1 to TRBJ2-5; D is undetermined. The sequencing sample was made of blood, either unsorted or a sorted T cell fraction (not recorded which). CDR3 sequence: CASSEYSGETQYF. In nucleotides, the CDR3 is TGTGCCAGCAGTGAATACAGTGGAGAGACCCAGTACTTC.